The subject of this entry is one TCR beta chain. The clone's antigen remains unknown. Per-base qualities were not stored, and no clone one base away is much larger. These data are taken from a study of cytomegalovirus exposure and HLA in healthy donors (dated by TCRdb to 2015 to 2018). Regarding the study in general: In an earlier analysis of some 550 of the donors, around 300 Gb of sequence data and some 120 million unique TCR beta sequences from about 179 million T cells were reported. All discovery cohort repertoires had been generated on a single sequencing platform. HLA typing covered class I and class II loci at four-digit resolution. The study profiled the T cell repertoires of some 610 subjects by immunosequencing and related them to cytomegalovirus serostatus. Genome-wide SNP genotypes for about 65% of the 666 donors were used in a later genetic analysis, which treated that subset as a discovery cohort. Because of strong linkage in the cohort, a few DR-DQ haplotypes were treated as single units for association and clustering. To predict cytomegalovirus infection status, the study combined high-throughput TCR immunosequencing, statistical association of individual TCRs with disease status, and machine learning. The later analysis used no new phenotypic data to find candidate immune exposures, relying instead on TCR beta sequences and their occurrence across donors. The genetic ancestry cluster associated with self-reported Caucasian donors included over 80% of the roughly 400 genotyped donors. Donor age, sex, ethnicity and CMV serostatus were collected together with the repertoire data. An early release that covered some 630 HLA-typed donors contained about 300 gigabases of sequencing data and 80 million or so unique TCR sequences. In addition to the first cohort of several hundred subjects, a separate validation cohort of around 110 different subjects was used. A later analysis re-examined previously published TCR beta repertoires from about 700 donors and added high-resolution HLA genotyping to investigate patterns of TCR occurrence. The number of typed donors differed by locus: about 620-640 for A, B, C, DRB1 and DQB1; some 540 for DQA1; 606 for DPA1; and some 450 for DPB1. In an earlier analysis of around 540 of the donors, high-throughput TCR beta sequencing was used to judge whether each TCR beta V gene segment behaved as functional or pseudogenic. On average, about 240,000 unique TCR beta nucleotide sequences were sequenced per donor among more than 350 genotyped donors of the cohort, with 15% to 20% of those sequences being non-productive. The study aimed to test whether cataloging public T cell receptors could reveal signatures of past pathogen exposure.

Looking up the germline V gene (reference sequence) yields CDR1 MNHNY and CDR2 SVGAGI. The CDR3 has 16 amino acids, counting the end cysteine and phenylalanine. Only CDR3 DNA remains: 48 bases, in frame from the first base. V is pruned by 5 bases and J by 1 base, leaving 7 bases of the junction without a gene match. The cohort comprised around 690 healthy bone marrow donors. All cohort members were sampled while nominally healthy, although unrecorded immune exposures were likely present. The donor was CMV seronegative and was included in the group of a few hundred seronegative cohort members. A peripheral blood sample was collected from each donor, and TCR beta sequencing was performed on peripheral blood mononuclear cells. The Qiagen DNeasy Blood Extraction Kit was used to extract genomic DNA from the blood cell samples. Study-wide conclusions, independent of this receptor: In a later analysis, the rate of TCR association differed among HLA loci, with DRB1 alleles having the most associated TCRs and HLA-C alleles having the fewest. A later analysis reported that several top co-occurrence clusters appeared linked to parvovirus B19, influenza, CMV and Epstein-Barr virus. Linkage disequilibrium might explain the correlated functional status among segregating V segments, but an unknown experimental factor could not be excluded. Roughly uniform sequencing depth across donors was assumed in presence/absence analyses, although this assumption may not hold. A further reported finding was that TCR beta sequences accurately predicted the HLA-A and HLA-B alleles for most subjects in the first cohort. Because the 87-base-pair reads could not distinguish some IMGT-functional V segments, including TRBV6-2 and TRBV6-3, those segments were excluded. Cytomegalovirus status was reported to be diagnosed by the classifier with high specificity and sensitivity in both the original and validation cohorts. In the study, roughly 160 TCR beta chains were listed as associated with cytomegalovirus. A cluster of highly shared sequence variants was judged likely to represent a technical artifact of the sequencing pipeline. An association between a missense DCLRE1C variant and V-gene and J-gene trimming of TCR beta chains was found in a later genetic analysis and replicated in an independent cohort. In this cohort, only TCR beta chains were sequenced, and detectable features were limited by the absence of alpha or paired-chain data. Because counts were too low, roughly 18 rarely observed V segments, including chromosome 9 orphons, were left out of the earlier analysis of some 640 of the donors. An earlier analysis of around 500 of the donors showed that most TCR beta V segments appeared in productive rearrangements either about 87% or about 30% of the time, which broadly matched IMGT annotations. HLA typing was unavailable for some donors at each locus, so association tests used only the typed subset. A later analysis found that most CMV-associated TCR beta chains appeared HLA-restricted, with HLA associations seemingly driven largely by CMV exposure. The authors suggested that the approach could potentially be generalized to other disease states and immunological phenotypes. Immune exposure information for the cohort was limited to CMV serostatus. In vitro tests confirmed that three of the cytomegalovirus-associated TCR beta chains recognize cytomegalovirus antigens. Strong co-occurrence of HLA alleles, especially DR and DQ, made assigning TCR associations to individual alleles difficult. Compared with the approximately 700-donor mean, donors in an Asian-associated ancestry cluster had fewer N-insertions in productive TCRs, according to a later genetic analysis. Most TCR sequences were seen in very few donors, while some public TCRs were found in many individuals. In a later analysis, some 17,000 TCR beta sequences were associated with specific HLA alleles at a false discovery rate of 0.05. Compared with equally common non-associated chains, HLA-associated TCR beta chains in a later analysis were more clonally expanded and had lower generation probabilities.

Library method: the immunoSEQ multiplex PCR assay. For the multiplex PCR, a mixture combining 60 forward primers for TCR Vbeta segments and 13 reverse primers for TCR Jbeta segments was used. The CDR3 region of rearranged TCR beta genes was amplified from genomic DNA by a multiplex PCR assay. On the Illumina HiSeq System, the amplified TCR beta libraries were sequenced as 87-base-pair reads. Per the original workflow: In a later analysis, 70 million to 95 million unique TCR beta chains were counted across the approximately 640 repertoires, and roughly 10 million of these chains were shared by at least two donors. To remove PCR and sequencing errors, raw reads were error-corrected and collapsed into unique sequences using a nearest-neighbor algorithm that merged closely related sequences. CDR3 sequences were aligned to IMGT reference sequences to assign V, D and J gene segments. For a sequence to be retained, at least a six-nucleotide match to both a V gene segment and a J gene segment was required. A rearrangement was called productive if the CDR3 had no stop codons and remained in frame with V and J, and every other rearrangement was called non-productive. Following IMGT convention, CDR3 was defined as the stretch from the second conserved V-encoded cysteine up to the conserved J-encoded phenylalanine. The earlier analysis of about 610 of the donors excluded any sequence lacking an unambiguous match to a single V gene segment. In an earlier analysis of approximately 560 of the donors, a V segment was called functional when productive rearrangements were above 56.7%, and segregating when the standard deviation between donors exceeded 5%. A statistical classification framework was developed to diagnose cytomegalovirus status using the catalog of TCR beta chain sequences. In a later analysis, V and J genes were assigned by comparing TCR nucleotide sequences against IMGT/GENE-DB human TR gene sequences. The TCRdist pipeline was used in a later analysis to assign CDR3 sequences and most-parsimonious VDJ recombination scenarios. A later analysis defined each TCR beta chain by its CDR3 amino acid sequence plus V-gene family, and excluded reads lacking a unique V-gene family. To address suspected cross-contamination and a sequencing artifact, a later analysis removed several hundred highly shared, low-generation-probability nucleotide sequences. In a later analysis, a clonal expansion index for each public chain was calculated from normalized within-repertoire ranks of inferred template counts. In a later analysis, generation probabilities were computed with a VDJ recombination model fitted to out-of-frame rearrangements, and the resulting probabilities were checked against IGoR. A later analysis scored TCR-TCR, TCR-HLA and TCR-CMV co-occurrence with hypergeometric tests, applying a repertoire-size bias correction to TCR pairs. A later analysis estimated false discovery rates by permuting HLA or CMV assignments 20 times. In a later analysis, co-occurring TCRs were grouped using DBSCAN, and TCRdist sequence similarity was added for clustering within HLA-allele-positive subsets. Co-occurrence clustering excluded repertoires with fewer than 30,000 or more than 120,000 public chains, plus five with anomalous nucleotide sharing. What TCRdb holds here is the immuneACCESS table cut down to in-frame rearrangements. Part of the clones is not present; checked against another copy, under half of the missing clones reflect an unresolved V gene, and the others are unexplained. The V and J calls and the clone size are those of that table, but D and trimming were determined from the DNA. The sample has approximately 140,000 clones on record, around three quarters of them singletons. The ten largest clones take up approximately 1.8% of the sample.

The rearrangement joined TRBV6-6 to TRBJ1-5, with TRBD1 identical over 8 junction bases. Sequenced sample: PBMCs. The TCR comes from a woman aged 50 to 65 in good health and CMV-seronegative. This receptor has the CDR3 CASSKKQGGSNQPQHF. The DNA is as follows: TGTGCCAGCAGTAAAAAACAGGGGGGGAGCAATCAGCCCCAGCATTTT.